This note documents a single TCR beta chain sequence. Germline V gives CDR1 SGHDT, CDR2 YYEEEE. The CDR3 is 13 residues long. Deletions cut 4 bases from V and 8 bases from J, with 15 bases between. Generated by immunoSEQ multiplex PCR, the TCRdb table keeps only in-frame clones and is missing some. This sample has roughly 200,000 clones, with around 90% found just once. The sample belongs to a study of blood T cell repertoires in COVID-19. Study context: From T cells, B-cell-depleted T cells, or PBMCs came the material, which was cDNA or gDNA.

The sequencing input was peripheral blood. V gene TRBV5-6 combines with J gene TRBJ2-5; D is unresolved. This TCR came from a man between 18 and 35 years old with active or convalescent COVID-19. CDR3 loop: CASSLPLHQTQYF. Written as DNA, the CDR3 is TGTGCCAGCAGCCTTCCACTCCACCAAACCCAGTACTTC.